The 9 T cell receptor beta chains in this list originate from one sample, sequenced in a study of blood T cell repertoires in COVID-19. The data were produced by immunoSEQ multiplex PCR, yet TCRdb's version contains in-frame clones alone and is incomplete. This table holds 110,000 to 150,000 clones, around 86% found once. The sequenced material came from PBMCs or T cells enriched from blood (not recorded which). The receptors come from a man aged 50 to 59 who had recovered from COVID-19.

V is TRBV19 and J is TRBJ2-7, with a weak D call TRBD2 (6 bases). With 5 bases removed from V and 1 base from J, the gap between germline ends came to 12 bases. The CDR3 runs 14 residues. From germline, CDR1 is LNHDA and CDR2 SQIVND (reference sequence). The CDR3 sequence is CASSPRGLSYEQYF. DNA of the CDR3: TGTGCCAGTAGTCCCCGGGGACTTTCCTACGAGCAGTACTTC.

The chain uses TRBV5-1 and TRBJ1-2; TRBD1 matches at 7 bases. V was clipped by 2 bases and J by 2 bases; unmatched bases: 12. Germline assignment: CDR1 SGHRS and CDR2 YFSETQ. The CDR3 length is 17 residues. This chain's CDR3 is CASSLGDLDRRNYGYTF. CDR3 in DNA: TGCGCCAGCAGCTTAGGTGATCTGGACAGGCGAAACTATGGCTACACCTTC.

V and J are TRBV6-5 and TRBJ1-6; D is unresolved. This CDR3 spans 15 amino acids. V lost 6 bases to trimming and J lost 4 bases, with 13 bases between them. Germline lookup yields CDR1 MNHEY and CDR2 SVGAGI. CDR3 loop: CASSDPGGYNSPLHF. Here the CDR3 DNA reads TGTGCCAGCAGCGACCCCGGAGGGTATAATTCACCCCTCCACTTT.

The chain has TRBV4-3 and TRBJ1-4; 7 bases match TRBD1. The CDR3 length is 16 residues. J was trimmed by 4 bases and V by 4 bases; bases with no gene match: 9. Germline values: CDR1 LGHNA, CDR2 YSLEER. CDR3 coding DNA: TGCGCCAGCAGCCTAAGAGGACAGGCCCTTAATGAAAAACTGTTTTTT. It encodes CASSLRGQALNEKLFF.

V gene TRBV7-2 combines with J gene TRBJ1-3, with 8 bases matching TRBD1. Trimming at V came to 5 bases and at J to 2 bases, leaving 8 bases not matched to a gene. Per the germline V gene, CDR1 is SGHTA and CDR2 is FQGNSA. This CDR3 is 16 amino acids long. The CDR3 nucleotides are TGTGCCAGCAGCCCAGCCGGGACAGGAGCTGGAAACACCATATATTTT. Amino acid sequence: CASSPAGTGAGNTIYF.

The chain is built from TRBV24-1 and TRBJ1-2; 9 bases are shared with TRBD1. Germline assignment: CDR1 KGHDR and CDR2 SFDVKD. This CDR3 comprises 13 residues. V dropped 6 bases and J dropped 4; count of bases not matched to a gene: 2. DNA of the CDR3: TGTGCCACCAGTCTGACAGGGGGCTATGGCTACACCTTC. Translating it yields CATSLTGGYGYTF.

This chain uses TRBV6-1 with TRBJ2-7, with a tentative D call TRBD2 (6 bases). V was shortened by 1 base and J by 7 bases, with 14 bases between the two germline ends. CDR1 is MNHNS, CDR2 SASEGT, per germline. This CDR3 is built from 14 residues. The CDR3: CASSEVPGVEEQYF. In nucleotides, the CDR3 is TGTGCCAGCAGTGAAGTTCCGGGAGTAGAAGAGCAGTACTTC.

The chain employs TRBV7-9 and TRBJ1-3, with a possible D match to TRBD1 (6 bases). The CDR3 contains 16 residues. The germline V gene has CDR1 SEHNR and CDR2 FQNEAQ (reference sequence). The V end lost 2 bases, the J end lost 6 bases, and 17 bases lay between the germline ends. The DNA of the CDR3 is TGTGCCAGCAGCTTAATTGCGACAGGATCGTTAAACACCATATATTTT. Translated: CASSLIATGSLNTIYF.

As DNA, the CDR3 is TGTGCCATCAGTGAGTTCGACAGCCCCACGGAGCAGTACTTC. Protein: CAISEFDSPTEQYF. The chain is built from TRBV10-3 and TRBJ2-7, with a weak D call TRBD1 (5 bases). Deletions cut 1 base from V and 7 bases from J, with 14 bases between. The CDR3 runs 14 residues. Germline V gene sequence: CDR1 ENHRY, CDR2 SYGVKD.